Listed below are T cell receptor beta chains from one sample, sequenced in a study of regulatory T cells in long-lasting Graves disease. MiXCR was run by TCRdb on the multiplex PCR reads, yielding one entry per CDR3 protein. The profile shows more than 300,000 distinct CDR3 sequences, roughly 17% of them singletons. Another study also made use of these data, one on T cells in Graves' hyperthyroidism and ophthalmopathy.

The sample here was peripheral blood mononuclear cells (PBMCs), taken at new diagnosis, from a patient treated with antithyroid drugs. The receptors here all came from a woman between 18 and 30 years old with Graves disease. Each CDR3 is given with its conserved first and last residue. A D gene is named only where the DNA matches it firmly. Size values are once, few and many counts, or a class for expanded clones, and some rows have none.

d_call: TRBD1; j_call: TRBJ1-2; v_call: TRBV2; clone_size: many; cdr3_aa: CASRARAGQVQLAYGYTF; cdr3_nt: TGTGCCAGCAGGGCCCGGGCGGGACAGGTCCAACTCGCCTATGGCTACACCTTC
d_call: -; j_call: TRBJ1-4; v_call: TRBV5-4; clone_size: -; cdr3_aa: CASSSDRRNEKLFF; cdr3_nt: TGTGCCAGCAGCTCTGACAGGCGTAATGAAAAACTGTTTTTT
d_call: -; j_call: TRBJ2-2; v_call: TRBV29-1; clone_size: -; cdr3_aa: CSGGIPGELFF; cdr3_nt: TGCAGCGGGGGTATTCCCGGGGAGCTGTTTTTT
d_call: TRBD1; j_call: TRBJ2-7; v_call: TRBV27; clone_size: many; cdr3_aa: CASSGDRGTYEQYF; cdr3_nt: TGTGCCAGCAGCGGGGACAGGGGGACCTACGAGCAGTACTTC
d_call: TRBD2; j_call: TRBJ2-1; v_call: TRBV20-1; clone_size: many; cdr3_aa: CSARSGTSGVTNEQFF; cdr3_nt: TGCAGTGCTAGATCCGGGACTAGCGGGGTTACCAATGAGCAGTTCTTC
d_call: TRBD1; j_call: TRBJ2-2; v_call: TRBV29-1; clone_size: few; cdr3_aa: CSASQGTGELFF; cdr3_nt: TGCAGCGCATCACAGGGGACCGGGGAGCTGTTTTTT
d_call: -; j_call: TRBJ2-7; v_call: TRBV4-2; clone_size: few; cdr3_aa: CASSQPDTMAYEQYF; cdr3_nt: TGTGCCAGCAGCCAACCGGACACAATGGCCTACGAGCAGTACTTC
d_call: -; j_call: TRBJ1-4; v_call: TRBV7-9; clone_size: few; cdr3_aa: CASSPDRLGMELFF; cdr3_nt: TGTGCCAGCAGCCCAGACAGGCTGGGAATGGAACTGTTTTTT
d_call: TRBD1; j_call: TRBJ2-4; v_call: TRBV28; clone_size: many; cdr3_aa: CASSYNRGMVAKNIQYF; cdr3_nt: TGTGCCAGCAGCTATAACAGGGGGATGGTCGCCAAAAACATTCAGTACTTC
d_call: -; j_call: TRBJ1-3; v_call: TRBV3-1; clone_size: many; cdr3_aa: CASSLGSAGRNTIYF; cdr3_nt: TGTGCCAGCAGCCTTGGCAGCGCCGGCCGAAACACCATATATTTT
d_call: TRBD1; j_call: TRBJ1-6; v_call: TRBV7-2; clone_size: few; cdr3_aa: CASSLYRQGGSPLHF; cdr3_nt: TGTGCCAGCAGCTTATACAGACAGGGTGGGTCACCCCTCCACTTT
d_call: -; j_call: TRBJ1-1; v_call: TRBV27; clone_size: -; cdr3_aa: CASSPKLNTEVFF; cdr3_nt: TGTGCCAGCAGTCCCAAATTGAACACTGAAGTTTTCTTT
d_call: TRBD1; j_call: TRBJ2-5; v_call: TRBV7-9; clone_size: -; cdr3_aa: CASSPRDRIIFSETQYF; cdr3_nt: TGTGCCAGCAGCCCCCGGGACAGGATTATCTTCAGCGAGACCCAGTACTTC
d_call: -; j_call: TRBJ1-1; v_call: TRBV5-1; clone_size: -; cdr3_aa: CTSSLDVGGLGEAFF; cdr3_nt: TGCACCAGCAGCCTGGATGTAGGGGGATTGGGTGAAGCTTTCTTT
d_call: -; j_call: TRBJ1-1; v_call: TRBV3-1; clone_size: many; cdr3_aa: CASSQVWGTEAFF; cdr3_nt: TGTGCCAGCAGCCAAGTCTGGGGGACTGAAGCTTTCTTT
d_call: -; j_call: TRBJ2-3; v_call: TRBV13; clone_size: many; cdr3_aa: CASSPRRADTQYF; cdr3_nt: TGTGCCAGCAGCCCCCGTAGGGCAGATACGCAGTATTTT
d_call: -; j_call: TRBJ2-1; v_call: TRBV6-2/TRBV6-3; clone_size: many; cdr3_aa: CASSYKSGGTGEQFF; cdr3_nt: TGTGCCAGCAGTTATAAAAGCGGAGGGACTGGTGAGCAGTTCTTC
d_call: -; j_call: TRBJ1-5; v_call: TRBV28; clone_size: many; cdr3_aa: CASSLLGSNQPQHF; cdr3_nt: TGTGCCAGCTCTCTTTTGGGGAGCAATCAGCCCCAGCATTTT
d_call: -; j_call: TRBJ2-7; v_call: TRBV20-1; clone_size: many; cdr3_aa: CSAPSGTYSSYEQYF; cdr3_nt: TGCAGTGCTCCTTCTGGGACCTACTCCTCCTACGAGCAGTACTTC
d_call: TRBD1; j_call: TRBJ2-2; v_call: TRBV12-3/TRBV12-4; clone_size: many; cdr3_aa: CASSLQGGTGELFF; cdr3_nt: TGTGCCAGCAGCCTACAGGGGGGCACCGGGGAGCTGTTTTTT
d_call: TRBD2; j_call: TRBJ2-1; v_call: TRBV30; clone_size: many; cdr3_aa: CACRRLAGYNEQFF; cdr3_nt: TGTGCCTGTCGACGACTAGCGGGGTACAATGAGCAGTTCTTC
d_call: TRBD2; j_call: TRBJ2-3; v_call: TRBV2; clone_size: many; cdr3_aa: CASSELSSGVTDTQYF; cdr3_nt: TGTGCCAGCAGTGAACTCTCTAGCGGGGTCACAGATACGCAGTATTTT
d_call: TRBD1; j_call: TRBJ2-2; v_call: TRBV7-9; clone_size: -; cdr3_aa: CASSLYWTGVSDTGELFF; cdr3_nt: TGTGCCAGCAGCTTATACTGGACAGGGGTTTCGGACACCGGGGAGCTGTTTTTT
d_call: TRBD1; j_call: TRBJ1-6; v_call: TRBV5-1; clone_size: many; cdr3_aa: CASSRDRVTLHF; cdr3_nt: TGCGCCAGCAGCCGGGACAGGGTAACCCTCCACTTT
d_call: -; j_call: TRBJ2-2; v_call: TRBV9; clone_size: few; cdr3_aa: CASSAGGMATGELFF; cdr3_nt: TGTGCCAGCAGCGCAGGGGGGATGGCCACCGGGGAGCTGTTTTTT
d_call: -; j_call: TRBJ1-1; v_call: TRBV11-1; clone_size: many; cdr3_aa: CASSLGRRGTEAFF; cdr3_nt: TGTGCCAGCAGCTTAGGGCGCCGGGGCACTGAAGCTTTCTTT
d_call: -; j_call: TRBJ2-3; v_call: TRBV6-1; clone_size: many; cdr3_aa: CASSGSRITDTQYF; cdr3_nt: TGTGCCAGCAGTGGCAGCCGAATTACAGATACGCAGTATTTT
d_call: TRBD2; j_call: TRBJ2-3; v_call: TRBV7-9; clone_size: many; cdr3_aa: CASSSAGPGGQYF; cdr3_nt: TGTGCCAGCAGCTCCGCGGGGCCGGGGGGGCAGTATTTT
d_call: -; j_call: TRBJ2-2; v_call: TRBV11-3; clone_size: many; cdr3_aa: CASSAQFGGSFTGELFF; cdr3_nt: TGTGCCAGCAGCGCCCAATTTGGGGGCTCGTTCACCGGGGAGCTGTTTTTT
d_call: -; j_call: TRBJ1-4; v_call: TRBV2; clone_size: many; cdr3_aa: CASRPGAPEKLFF; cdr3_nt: TGTGCCAGCAGGCCAGGGGCCCCGGAAAAACTGTTTTTT
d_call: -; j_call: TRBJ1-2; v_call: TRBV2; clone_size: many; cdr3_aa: CASRTERGTGYGYTF; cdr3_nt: TGTGCCAGCAGGACAGAAAGGGGAACGGGCTATGGCTACACCTTC
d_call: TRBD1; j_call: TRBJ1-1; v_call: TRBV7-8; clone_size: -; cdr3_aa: CASSYGQGANTEAFF; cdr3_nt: TGTGCCAGCAGCTACGGACAGGGGGCGAACACTGAAGCTTTCTTT
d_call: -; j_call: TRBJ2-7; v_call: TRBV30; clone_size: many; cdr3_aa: CAWRWGTRYEQYF; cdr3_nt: TGTGCCTGGAGATGGGGCACGCGCTACGAGCAGTACTTC
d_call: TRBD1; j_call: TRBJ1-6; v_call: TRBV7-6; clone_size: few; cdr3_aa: CASSLQGGTQGSPLHF; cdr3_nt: TGTGCCAGCAGCCTGCAGGGGGGCACCCAAGGGTCACCCCTCCACTTT
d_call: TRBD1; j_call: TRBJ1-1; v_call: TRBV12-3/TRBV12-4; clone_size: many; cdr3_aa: CASMTGRDTEAFF; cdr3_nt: TGTGCCAGCATGACAGGGAGGGACACTGAAGCTTTCTTT
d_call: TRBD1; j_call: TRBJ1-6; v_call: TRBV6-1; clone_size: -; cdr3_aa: CASSNGQGGRSPLHF; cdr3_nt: TGTGCCAGCAGTAATGGACAGGGTGGGAGGTCACCCCTCCACTTT
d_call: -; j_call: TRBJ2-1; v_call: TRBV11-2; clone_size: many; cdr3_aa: CASSLTNEQFF; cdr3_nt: TGTGCCAGCAGCTTAACCAATGAGCAGTTCTTC
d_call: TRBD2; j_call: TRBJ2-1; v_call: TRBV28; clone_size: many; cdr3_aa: CASRYRTSGIGRNEQFF; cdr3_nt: TGTGCCAGCAGATACAGGACTAGCGGGATTGGACGCAATGAGCAGTTCTTC
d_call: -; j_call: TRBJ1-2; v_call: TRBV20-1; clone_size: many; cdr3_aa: CSADDRAGTFYGYTF; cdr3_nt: TGCAGTGCTGACGACCGCGCAGGGACCTTCTATGGCTACACCTTC
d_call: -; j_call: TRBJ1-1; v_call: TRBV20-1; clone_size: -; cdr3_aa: CSAPIRGIAEAFF; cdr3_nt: TGCAGTGCTCCCATTCGGGGGATCGCTGAAGCTTTCTTT
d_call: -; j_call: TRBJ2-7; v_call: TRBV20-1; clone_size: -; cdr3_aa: CSASLGRSSYEQYF; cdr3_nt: TGCAGTGCTTCCCTAGGTCGTTCGAGCTACGAGCAGTACTTC
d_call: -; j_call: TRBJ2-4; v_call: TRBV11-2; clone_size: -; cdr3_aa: CASSLAWGLRAGRIENIQYF; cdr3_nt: TGTGCCAGCAGCTTAGCCTGGGGGCTAAGGGCGGGGAGAATCGAAAACATTCAGTACTTC
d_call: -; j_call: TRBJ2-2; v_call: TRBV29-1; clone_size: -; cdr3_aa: CSVGMKSTGELFF; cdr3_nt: TGCAGCGTTGGGATGAAATCAACCGGGGAGCTGTTTTTT
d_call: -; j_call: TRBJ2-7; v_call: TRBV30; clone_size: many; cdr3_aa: CAWSVPPENKHYF; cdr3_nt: TGTGCCTGGAGTGTACCCCCCGAGAACAAGCATTACTTC
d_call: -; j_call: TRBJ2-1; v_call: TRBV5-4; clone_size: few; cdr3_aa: CASRLLEFSHNEQFF; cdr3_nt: TGTGCCAGCAGGCTCCTCGAGTTCTCCCACAATGAGCAGTTCTTC
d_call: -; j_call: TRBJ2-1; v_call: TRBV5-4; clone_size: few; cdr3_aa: CASGGQGRKASGDNNEQFF; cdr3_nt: TGTGCCAGCGGGGGACAGGGGCGGAAGGCTAGCGGGGATAACAATGAGCAGTTCTTC
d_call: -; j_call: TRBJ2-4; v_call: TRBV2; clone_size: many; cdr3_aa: CASSVGRENIQYF; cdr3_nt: TGTGCCAGCAGTGTCGGCAGAGAAAACATTCAGTACTTC
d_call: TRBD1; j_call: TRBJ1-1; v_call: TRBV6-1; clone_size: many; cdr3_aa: CASSESFWDSELNTEAFF; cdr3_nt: TGTGCCAGCAGTGAATCATTCTGGGACAGCGAACTGAACACTGAAGCTTTCTTT
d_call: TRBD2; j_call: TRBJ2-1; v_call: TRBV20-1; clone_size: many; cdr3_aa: CSEGTSGREQFF; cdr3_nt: TGCAGTGAAGGGACTAGCGGGAGGGAGCAGTTCTTC
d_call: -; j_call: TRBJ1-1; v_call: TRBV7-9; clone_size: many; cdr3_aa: CASSLDALNTEAFF; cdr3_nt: TGTGCCAGCAGCTTAGACGCCCTGAACACTGAAGCTTTCTTT
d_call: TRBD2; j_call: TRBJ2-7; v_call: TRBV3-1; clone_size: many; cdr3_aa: CASSFDPAGGSYPYEQYF; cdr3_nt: TGTGCCAGCAGCTTCGACCCGGCTGGCGGGAGCTATCCCTACGAGCAGTACTTC
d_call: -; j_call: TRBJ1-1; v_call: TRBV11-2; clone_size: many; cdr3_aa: CASSSRGGDNTEAFF; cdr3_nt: TGTGCCAGCAGCTCCCGAGGGGGGGACAACACTGAAGCTTTCTTT
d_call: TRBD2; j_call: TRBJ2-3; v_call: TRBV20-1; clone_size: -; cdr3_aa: CSASASSGSTDTQYF; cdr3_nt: TGCAGTGCTAGCGCCTCTAGCGGGAGCACAGATACGCAGTATTTT
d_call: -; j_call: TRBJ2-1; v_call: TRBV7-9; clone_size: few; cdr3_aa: CASSPGRDQSYNEQFF; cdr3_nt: TGTGCCAGCAGCCCGGGCCGGGACCAGTCCTACAATGAGCAGTTCTTC
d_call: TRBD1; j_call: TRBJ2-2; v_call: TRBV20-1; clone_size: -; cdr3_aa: CSARDRWTGRTGELFF; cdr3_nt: TGCAGTGCTAGAGATCGCTGGACAGGGAGAACCGGGGAGCTGTTTTTT
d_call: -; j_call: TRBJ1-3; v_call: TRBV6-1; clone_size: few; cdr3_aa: CASILGGPSLSGNTIYF; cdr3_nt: TGTGCCAGCATTCTAGGGGGACCGTCCCTCTCTGGAAACACCATATATTTT
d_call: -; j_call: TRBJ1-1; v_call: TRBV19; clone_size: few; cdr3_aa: CASSISARALTPTEAFF; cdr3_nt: TGTGCCAGTAGTATTTCGGCCAGGGCCCTTACTCCAACTGAAGCTTTCTTT